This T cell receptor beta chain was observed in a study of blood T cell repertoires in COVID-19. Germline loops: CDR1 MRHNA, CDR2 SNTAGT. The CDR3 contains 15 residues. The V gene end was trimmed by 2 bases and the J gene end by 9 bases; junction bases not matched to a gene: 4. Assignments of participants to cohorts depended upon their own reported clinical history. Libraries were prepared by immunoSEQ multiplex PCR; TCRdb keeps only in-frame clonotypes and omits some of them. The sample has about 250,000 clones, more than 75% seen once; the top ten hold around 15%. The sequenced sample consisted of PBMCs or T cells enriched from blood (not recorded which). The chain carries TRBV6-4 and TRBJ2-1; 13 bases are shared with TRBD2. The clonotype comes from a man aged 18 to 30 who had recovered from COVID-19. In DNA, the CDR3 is TGTGCCAGCAGTGACCAACTAGCGGGAGGGGGTGAGCAGTTCTTC. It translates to CASSDQLAGGGEQFF.